This TCR beta chain was retrieved from a study of blood T cell repertoires in COVID-19. Germline CDR1 is SGHDT and CDR2 is YYEEEE. The CDR3 loop spans 17 amino acids. J lost 1 base, V lost 0 bases, and 7 bases had no gene match. TCRdb's table, derived via immunoSEQ multiplex PCR, lists solely in-frame clones and lacks some. The sample lists more than 250,000 clones; 80% to 90% were seen once. This clone has a single count. This receptor was obtained from a man aged 18-30 years who had recovered from COVID-19. The sequenced sample was peripheral blood. The rearrangement links TRBV5-6 to TRBJ1-1, with 9 bases matching TRBD1. The CDR3 region is CASSLVGQGLRNTEAFF. The CDR3 DNA reads TGTGCCAGCAGCTTGGTCGGACAGGGGCTAAGGAACACTGAAGCTTTCTTT. The full variable domain, its missing parts supplied by reference TRBV5-6 and TRBJ1-1, is DAGVTQSPTHLIKTRGQQVTLRCSPKSGHDTVSWYQQALGQGPQFIFQYYEEEERQRGNFPDRFSGHQFPNYSSELNVNALLLGDSALYLCASSLVGQGLRNTEAFFGQGTRLTVV.